The present TCR beta chain was sequenced within a study of blood T cell repertoires in COVID-19. Here immunoSEQ multiplex PCR was the method, and the copy in TCRdb shows in-frame clones only, minus some. Among hundreds of thousands of clones listed, 86% were seen once. During active infection, Seattle patients enrolled and were then monitored through disease. Germline V gene sequence: CDR1 KGHSH, CDR2 LQKENI. V lost 8 bases to trimming and J lost 7 bases; unmatched junction nucleotides: 10. The CDR3 runs 15 residues. The chain uses TRBV18 and TRBJ1-5; TRBD1 matches 11 bases. The sequence was obtained from a woman aged 70 to 79 with COVID-19, enrolled during active disease. The sample consisted of peripheral blood. The CDR3 spells CASAPGTGGGQPQHF. CDR3 in DNA: TGTGCCAGCGCTCCCGGGACAGGGGGAGGGCAGCCCCAGCATTTT.